This T cell receptor beta chain was found in a study of T cell repertoires in cytomegalovirus infection (dated by TCRdb to about 2019). Regarding the study in general: Recently identified HLA-C-restricted CMV epitopes, whose presentation resists viral immunomodulation, were targeted by peptide stimulations together with well-studied HLA-B-restricted epitopes. The HLA type of each donor mattered for the analysis, because public TCR beta signatures pointed to carriage of CMV infection along with the matching HLA type.

The full study reports these points: The ex vivo response was dominated by HLA-C-restricted CMV-specific TCR beta clonotypes, and the single most frequent clonotype in two of eight donors was supplied by these HLA-C-restricted clonotypes. Cumulative frequency of public TCR beta family members discriminated carriers of CMV infection plus the relevant HLA type in this cohort and an independent 352-donor cohort.

About this clonotype itself: The target of this receptor is not known. No base qualities exist here, and no much larger clone lies one base off it.

The treatment or condition label here, explained by the study, means: in vitro stimulation with specific CMV peptide epitopes to enrich CMV-specific T cells. CDR1 and CDR2 are drawn from the germline V gene: SGHTA, FQGTGA. The CDR3 contains 13 residues, cysteine and phenylalanine counted. Only the CDR3 DNA stays, 39 bases, in frame from base 1. V is shortened by 7 bases, J by 2 bases, and the region joining them spans 11 bases. TCRdb lists the instrument as Illumina HiSeq 1500. TCRdb reworked the public reads: Q25 trimming with fastp, MiXCR clone assembly, productive beta chains retained. One record per CDR3 amino acid sequence lists the most common genes and DNA. The sample yields approximately 990,000 distinct CDR3 sequences; approximately 32% were counted once. Around 15% of the sample is taken by the ten largest.

This receptor chain uses TRBV7-3 and TRBJ1-1; the D gene is not confidently resolved. This specimen consisted of cultured CD8+ T cells from PBMCs, obtained from culture after CMV antigen stimulation. The receptor was isolated from a human donor in good health (CMV status not recorded). Some clones in this sample may be carry-over from other donors' samples. The CDR3 protein: CASTKGPNTEAFF. The DNA reads TGTGCCAGCACTAAAGGACCAAACACTGAAGCTTTCTTT.